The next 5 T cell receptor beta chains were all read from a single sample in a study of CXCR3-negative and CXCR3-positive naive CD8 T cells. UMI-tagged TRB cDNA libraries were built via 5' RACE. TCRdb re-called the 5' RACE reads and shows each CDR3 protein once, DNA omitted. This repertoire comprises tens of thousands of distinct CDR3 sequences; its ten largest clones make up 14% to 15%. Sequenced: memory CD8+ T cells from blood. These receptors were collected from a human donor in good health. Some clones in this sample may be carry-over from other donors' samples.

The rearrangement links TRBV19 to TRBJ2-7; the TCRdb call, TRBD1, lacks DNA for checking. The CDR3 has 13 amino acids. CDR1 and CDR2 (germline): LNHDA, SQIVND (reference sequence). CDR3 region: CATSSGGSYEQYF. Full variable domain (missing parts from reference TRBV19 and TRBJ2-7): DGGITQSPKYLFRKEGQNVTLSCEQNLNHDAMYWYRQDPGQGLRLIYYSQIVNDFQKGDIAEGYSVSREKKESFPLTVTSAQKNPTAFYLCATSSGGSYEQYFGPGTRLTVT.

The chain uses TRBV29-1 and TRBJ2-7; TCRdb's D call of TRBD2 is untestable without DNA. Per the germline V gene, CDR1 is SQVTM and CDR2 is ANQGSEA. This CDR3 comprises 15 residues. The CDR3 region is CSVELGGHLLSEQYF.

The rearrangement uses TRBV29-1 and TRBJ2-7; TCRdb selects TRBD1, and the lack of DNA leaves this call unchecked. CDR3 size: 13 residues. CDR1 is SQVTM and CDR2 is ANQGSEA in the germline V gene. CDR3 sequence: CSVETDKPYEQYF.

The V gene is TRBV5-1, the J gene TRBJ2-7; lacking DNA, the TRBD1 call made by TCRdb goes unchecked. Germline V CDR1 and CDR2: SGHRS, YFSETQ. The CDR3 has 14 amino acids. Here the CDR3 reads CASNPRGGPYEQYF.

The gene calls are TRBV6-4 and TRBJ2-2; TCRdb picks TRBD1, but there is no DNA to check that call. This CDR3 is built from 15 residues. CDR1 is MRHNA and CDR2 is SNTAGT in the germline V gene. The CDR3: CASSPGTGGTGELFF.